A selection of T cell receptor beta chains follows, all from one sample in a study of T cell changes during pregnancy in multiple sclerosis. Produced via immunoSEQ multiplex PCR; TCRdb's table is partial and in-frame only. The sample shows about 92,000 clones, almost 95% of them seen only once. The material sequenced was peripheral blood, taken in the first trimester of pregnancy. The receptors here all came from a female donor with multiple sclerosis, enrolled in a pregnancy study. The CDR3 runs from the conserved cysteine through the conserved F or W. A D gene is named only where the DNA matches it firmly. Some rows mark clone size as missing; the rest say once, few, many or name a class of expanded clone.

TRBJ2-7	-	TRBD1	TRBV28	TGTGCCAGCAGTGCGCCACCGGGACAGGGAAACGAGCAGTACTTC	CASSAPPGQGNEQYF
TRBJ2-3	-	TRBD2	TRBV27	TGTGCCAGCAGCCAACGCGTTCGGCCACCTAGCGGGAGGGCCAGCACAGATACGCAGTATTTT	CASSQRVRPPSGRASTDTQYF
TRBJ2-5	-	-	TRBV5-1	TGCGCCAGCAGCTTGTTAGTGGGGACTCAAGAGACCCAGTACTTC	CASSLLVGTQETQYF
TRBJ2-7	-	-	TRBV18	TGTGCCAGCTCACAACGTAGCTACAGGAAAGGGAACTCCTACGAGCAGTACTTC	CASSQRSYRKGNSYEQYF
TRBJ1-5	-	TRBD1	TRBV19	TGTGCCAGTACCCCTAGGGGACAGGGGAACCAGCCCCAGCATTTT	CASTPRGQGNQPQHF
TRBJ2-3	-	TRBD2	TRBV18	TGTGCCAGCTCACCACAAACTAGCGGGATGGCAGATACGCAGTATTTT	CASSPQTSGMADTQYF
TRBJ1-2	-	-	TRBV6-5	TGTGCCAGCCGACGGACAGCTAACTATGGCTACACCTTC	CASRRTANYGYTF
TRBJ2-5	-	-	TRBV9	TGTGCCAGCAGCGTAGCGGGGAACAGGGAAGAGACCCAGTACTTC	CASSVAGNREETQYF
TRBJ1-4	-	-	TRBV28	TGTGCCAGCACCCCACCCGAGGGAAGTTTTAATGAAAAACTGTTTTTT	CASTPPEGSFNEKLFF
TRBJ1-5	-	-	TRBV6-6	TGTGCCAGCGGGACTCCGGGGGACTATCAGCCCCAGCATTTT	CASGTPGDYQPQHF
TRBJ2-1	-	TRBD2	TRBV5-6	TGTGCCAGCAGCTGGGGGACTAGCCTAGGCAATGAGCAGTTCTTC	CASSWGTSLGNEQFF
TRBJ2-3	-	TRBD2	TRBV30	TGTGCCTGGAGTGCGGGGGGAGTCCGGTCGAGCACAGATACGCAGTATTTT	CAWSAGGVRSSTDTQYF
TRBJ2-3	-	TRBD2	TRBV4-2	TGTGCCAGCAGCCTGGGACTAGCGGGATCAGATACGCAGTATTTT	CASSLGLAGSDTQYF
TRBJ2-4	-	-	TRBV27	TGTGCCAGCAGTTCCGGGAATGGAAACATTCAGTACTTC	CASSSGNGNIQYF
TRBJ2-7	-	TRBD2	TRBV5-4	TGTGCCAGCAGCTTGGCTAGCGGGTACGAGCAGTACTTC	CASSLASGYEQYF
TRBJ2-3	-	-	TRBV18	TGTGCCAGCTCACCACTTAGGGACATCAGCACAGATACGCAGTATTTT	CASSPLRDISTDTQYF
TRBJ1-2	once	TRBD1	TRBV28	TGTGCCAGCAGTCCCGGACAGGGGGTTACCGCCATTGGCTACACCTTC	CASSPGQGVTAIGYTF
TRBJ2-1	once	TRBD1	TRBV6-4	TGTGCCAGCAATCATGGCAGGGGGCGAAGGTACGATGAGCAGTTCTTC	CASNHGRGRRYDEQFF
TRBJ1-4	-	-	TRBV4-2	TGTGCCAGCAGCCAAGATCCGCGTGGGGGGGACCTTAATGAAAAACTGTTTTTT	CASSQDPRGGDLNEKLFF
TRBJ1-2	few	-	TRBV2	TGTGCCAGCACCGATGGACAAAACTATGGCTACACCTTC	CASTDGQNYGYTF
TRBJ2-1	-	-	TRBV5-4	TGTGCCAGCAGCTTGTCGGTAAGATCCTACAATGAGCAGTTCTTC	CASSLSVRSYNEQFF
TRBJ2-3	-	TRBD1	TRBV28	TGTGCCAGCAGTTTGGAGGACAGGGGAACAGATACGCAGTATTTT	CASSLEDRGTDTQYF
TRBJ2-7	-	-	TRBV30	TGTGCCTGGAGTGACGGGAGCGAGCTCAACGAGCAGTACTTC	CAWSDGSELNEQYF
TRBJ2-5	-	TRBD2	TRBV7-8	TGTGCCAGCATCGGGACTAGTGGGGCGGAGACCCAGTACTTC	CASIGTSGAETQYF